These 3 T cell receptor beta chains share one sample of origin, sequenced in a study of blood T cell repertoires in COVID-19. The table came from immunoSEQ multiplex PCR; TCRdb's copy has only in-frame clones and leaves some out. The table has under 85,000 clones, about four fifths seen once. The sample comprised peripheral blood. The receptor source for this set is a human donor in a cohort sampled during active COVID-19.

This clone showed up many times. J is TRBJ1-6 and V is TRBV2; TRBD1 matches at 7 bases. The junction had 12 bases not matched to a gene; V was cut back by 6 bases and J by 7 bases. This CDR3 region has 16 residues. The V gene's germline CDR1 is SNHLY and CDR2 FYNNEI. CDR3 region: CASSPGGTALNSPLHF. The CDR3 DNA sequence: TGTGCCAGCAGCCCCGGCGGGACAGCACTCAATTCACCCCTCCACTTT.

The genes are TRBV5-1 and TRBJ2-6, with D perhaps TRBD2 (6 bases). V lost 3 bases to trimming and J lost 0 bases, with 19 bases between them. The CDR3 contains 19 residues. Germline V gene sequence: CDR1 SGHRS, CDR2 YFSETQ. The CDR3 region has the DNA TGCGCCAGCAGCTCCCAAATCCGGGACTTACGCTCTGGGGCCAACGTCCTGACTTTC. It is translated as CASSSQIRDLRSGANVLTF. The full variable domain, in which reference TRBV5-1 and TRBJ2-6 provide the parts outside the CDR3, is KAGVTQTPRYLIKTRGQQVTLSCSPISGHRSVSWYQQTPGQGLQFLFEYFSETQRNKGNFPGRFSGRQFSNSRSEMNVSTLELGDSALYLCASSSQIRDLRSGANVLTFGAGSRLTVL.

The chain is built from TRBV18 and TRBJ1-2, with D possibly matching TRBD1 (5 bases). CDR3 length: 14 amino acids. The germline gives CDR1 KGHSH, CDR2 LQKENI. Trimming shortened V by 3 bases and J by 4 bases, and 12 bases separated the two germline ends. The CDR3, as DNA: TGTGCCAGCTCACCTCCCGGGGGAGGCTATGGCTACACCTTC. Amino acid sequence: CASSPPGGGYGYTF.